The present entry profiles one T cell receptor (beta chain) with its context. Authors' processing steps: Researchers report that nucleated cell counts were estimated from reference gene primer amplification. Repertoires were generated with immunoSEQ multiplex PCR, while TCRdb's copy carries only in-frame clones and drops some. That table is the source of V, J and clone size, and D and trimming were worked out from the DNA. The table lists about 100,000 clones, about 90% of them singletons, with 15% to 20% in the top ten. The source of the sample is a study of blood T cell repertoires in COVID-19. Overall study: Italy, Spain and the United States were the sources of the convalescent and acute COVID-19 samples. The cDNA or gDNA used as material had been derived from T cells, B-cell-depleted T cells, or PBMCs.

This CDR3 contains 14 residues. The V end was cut by 4 bases, the J end by 0 bases, with 10 bases between. Germline V gives CDR1 SGHTA, CDR2 FQGNSA. This TCR was recovered from a man aged 45-65 years with acute or convalescent COVID-19. The V gene is TRBV7-2, the J gene TRBJ2-7; tentatively, D is TRBD1 (6 bases). Source material: peripheral blood. The CDR3 here is CASSSNRASYEQYF. In DNA form, the CDR3 reads TGTGCCAGCAGCTCTAACAGGGCCTCCTACGAGCAGTACTTC.